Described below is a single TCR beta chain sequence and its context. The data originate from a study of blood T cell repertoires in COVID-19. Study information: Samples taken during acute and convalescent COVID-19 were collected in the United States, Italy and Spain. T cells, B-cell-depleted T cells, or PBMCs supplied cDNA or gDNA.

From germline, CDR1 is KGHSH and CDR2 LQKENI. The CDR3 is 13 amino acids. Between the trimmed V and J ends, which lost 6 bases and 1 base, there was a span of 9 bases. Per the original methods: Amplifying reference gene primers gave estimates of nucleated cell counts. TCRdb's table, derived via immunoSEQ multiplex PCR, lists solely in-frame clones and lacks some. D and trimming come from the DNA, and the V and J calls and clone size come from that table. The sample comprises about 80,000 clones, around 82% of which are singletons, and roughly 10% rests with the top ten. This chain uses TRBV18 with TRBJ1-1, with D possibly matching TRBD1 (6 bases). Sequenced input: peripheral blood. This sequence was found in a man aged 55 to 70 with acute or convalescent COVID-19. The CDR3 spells CASSGQKNTEAFF. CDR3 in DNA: TGTGCCAGCTCCGGACAGAAGAACACTGAAGCTTTCTTT.